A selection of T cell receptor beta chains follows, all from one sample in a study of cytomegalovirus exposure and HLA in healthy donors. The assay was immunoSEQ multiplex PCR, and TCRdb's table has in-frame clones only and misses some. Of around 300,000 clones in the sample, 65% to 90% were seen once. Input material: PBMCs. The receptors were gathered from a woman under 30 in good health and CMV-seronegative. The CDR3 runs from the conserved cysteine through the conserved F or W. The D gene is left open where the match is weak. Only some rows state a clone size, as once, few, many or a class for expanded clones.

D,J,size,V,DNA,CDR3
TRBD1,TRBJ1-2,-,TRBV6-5,TGTGCCAGCAGTTACCGGGGACAGATGGGCTACACCTTC,CASSYRGQMGYTF
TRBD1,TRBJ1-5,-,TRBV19,TGTGCCAGTAGTAGAAGACAGGGGAATCAGCCCCAGCATTTT,CASSRRQGNQPQHF
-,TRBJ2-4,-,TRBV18,TGTGCCAGCTCCGCGAAGGGGGAGGGAAACATTCAGTACTTC,CASSAKGEGNIQYF
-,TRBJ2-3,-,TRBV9,TGTGCCAGCAGCGTATTTGCGGATACGCAGTATTTT,CASSVFADTQYF
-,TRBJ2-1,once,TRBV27,TGTGCCAGCAGTTTAGGGGCAGGGAGGAACGAGCAGTTCTTC,CASSLGAGRNEQFF
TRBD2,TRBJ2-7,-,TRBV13,TGTGCCAGCAGCTTATATTCTAGCGGGAGCTACGAGCAGTACTTC,CASSLYSSGSYEQYF
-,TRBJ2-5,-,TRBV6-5,TGTGCCAGCAGTGCCCCAGGGGAGACCCAGTACTTC,CASSAPGETQYF
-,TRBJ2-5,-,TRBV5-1,TGCGCCAGCAGCTCTACCGGGGGCCAAGAGACCCAGTACTTC,CASSSTGGQETQYF
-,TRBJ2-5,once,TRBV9,TGTGCCAGCAGCGCCGGGGAGACCCAGTACTTC,CASSAGETQYF
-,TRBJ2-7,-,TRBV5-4,TGTGCCAGCAGCTCACCCACAGGGAGTTCCTACGAGCAGTACTTC,CASSSPTGSSYEQYF
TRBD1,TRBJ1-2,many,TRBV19,TGTGCCAGTAGACCGGGACAGGGGGTTTATGGCTACACCTTC,CASRPGQGVYGYTF
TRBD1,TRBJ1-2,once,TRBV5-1,TGCGCCAGCAGCCTTAGGGACAGATCTTGGGATGGCTACACCTTC,CASSLRDRSWDGYTF
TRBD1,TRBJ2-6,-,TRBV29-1,TGCAGCGTTTCGACAGGGGGGAGCCCTGGGGCCAACGTCCTGACTTTC,CSVSTGGSPGANVLTF
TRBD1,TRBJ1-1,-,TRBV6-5,TGTGCCAGCAGTTACAAGGGACAGGGGGAGAACACTGAAGCTTTCTTT,CASSYKGQGENTEAFF
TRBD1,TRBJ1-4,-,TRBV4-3,TGCGCCAGCAGCCGCAAACAGGGGGTGTGGTCTAATGAAAAACTGTTTTTT,CASSRKQGVWSNEKLFF
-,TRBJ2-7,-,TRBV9,TGTGCCAGCAGCGCCTCTACAGTGTCAGGTGGCTCCTACGAGCAGTACTTC,CASSASTVSGGSYEQYF
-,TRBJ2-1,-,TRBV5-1,TGCGCCAGCAGCTTACAGGGTATGGGCTCCTACAATGAGCAGTTCTTC,CASSLQGMGSYNEQFF
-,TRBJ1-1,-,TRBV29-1,TGCAGCGTTGATAGAGGGAACACTGAAGCTTTCTTT,CSVDRGNTEAFF
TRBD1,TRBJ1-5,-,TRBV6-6,TGTGCCAGCAGTTTCGGACAGGGGAGTCAGCCCCAGCATTTT,CASSFGQGSQPQHF
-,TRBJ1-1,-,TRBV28,TGTGCCAGCACCGGGACTGTGAACACTGAAGCTTTCTTT,CASTGTVNTEAFF
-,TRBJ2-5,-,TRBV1,TGCACCAGCAAAGGACAGGTACAAGAGACCCAGTACTTC,CTSKGQVQETQYF
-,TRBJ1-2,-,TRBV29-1,TGCAGCGTCGCCCCGGCCGAGGCCCATGGCTACACCTTC,CSVAPAEAHGYTF
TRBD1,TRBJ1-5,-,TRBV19,TGTGCCAGTAGTATAATCTGGGACAGGGGTAATCAGCCCCAGCATTTT,CASSIIWDRGNQPQHF
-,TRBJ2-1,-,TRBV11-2,TGTGCCAGCAGCTCACGACAGGCGTCCTACAATGAGCAGTTCTTC,CASSSRQASYNEQFF
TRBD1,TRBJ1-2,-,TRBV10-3,TGTGCCATCAGTGCTCCGGACAGGGGGCATTATGGCTACACCTTC,CAISAPDRGHYGYTF
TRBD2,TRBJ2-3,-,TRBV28,TGTGCCAGCAGTTTACGGGGGGGGCGAACCACAGATACGCAGTATTTT,CASSLRGGRTTDTQYF
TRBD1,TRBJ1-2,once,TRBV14,TGTGCCAGCAGCCAAGTCATCGGACAGGGGGCCTACTATGGCTACACCTTC,CASSQVIGQGAYYGYTF
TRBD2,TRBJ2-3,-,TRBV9,TGTGCCAGCAGCGTAAGCGGGGGAAGCACAGATACGCAGTATTTT,CASSVSGGSTDTQYF
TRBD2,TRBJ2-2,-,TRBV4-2,TGTGCCAGCAGCCCCGTAGGTAGGGCGGGAGAGAGGGACGGGGAGCTGTTTTTT,CASSPVGRAGERDGELFF
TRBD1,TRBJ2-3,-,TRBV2,TGTGCCAGCAACGACAGGGGGAGCACAGATACGCAGTATTTT,CASNDRGSTDTQYF
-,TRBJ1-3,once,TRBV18,TGTGCCAGCTCACCGGGAGCGAACTCTGGAAACACCATATATTTT,CASSPGANSGNTIYF
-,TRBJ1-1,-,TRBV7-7,TGTGCCAGCAGCCCGCTACAGGGCATGAACACTGAAGCTTTCTTT,CASSPLQGMNTEAFF
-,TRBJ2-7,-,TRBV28,TGTGCCAGCAGCCTCACAGGGAGCTCCTACGAGCAGTACTTC,CASSLTGSSYEQYF
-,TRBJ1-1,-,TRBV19,TGTGCCGCAGGGATGGGCGACACTGAAGCTTTCTTT,CAAGMGDTEAFF
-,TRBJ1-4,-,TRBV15,TGTGCCACCAGCAGAGGCGGGCAGGAGAGGGAAAAACTGTTTTTT,CATSRGGQEREKLFF
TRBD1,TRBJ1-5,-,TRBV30,TGTGCCTGGAACCCTACAGGGGCCTCCAATCAGCCCCAGCATTTT,CAWNPTGASNQPQHF
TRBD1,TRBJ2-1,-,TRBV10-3,TGTGCCATCAGAGGGACAGGAGTCTACAATGAGCAGTTCTTC,CAIRGTGVYNEQFF